The clone carrying this TCR beta chain showed up just once. One junction end does not reproduce the germline sequence, and a read error may be involved. The data were taken from a study of blood T cells in healthy people across ages. With a J-beta primer mix and a sample-barcoded 5' primer, a second PCR ran about 6 to 11 cycles. TCRdb ran MiXCR on the 5' RACE reads and lists one entry per CDR3 protein. The profile covers roughly 2 million distinct CDR3 sequences, with 40% to 55% appearing a single time and approximately 2% taken by the ten largest. Per the germline V gene, CDR1 is SEHNR and CDR2 is FQNEAQ (reference sequence). The CDR3 contains 15 residues.

The receptor was derived from a woman in her thirties or forties in good health. Sequencing was carried out using blood. The chain carries TRBV7-9 and TRBJ2-1; 9 bases are shared with TRBD1. The CDR3 region is CACSSRDREANEQFF. As DNA, the CDR3 is TGTGCCTGCAGCTCCCGGGACAGGGAAGCGAATGAGCAGTTCTTC.